The TCR beta chain described here comes from a study of radiotherapy plus CTLA-4 blockade in lung cancer. Study-level findings and limits: Radiotherapy with ipilimumab was followed by blood expansion of tumor-derived clones.

Germline CDR1 and CDR2: SGHAT and FQNNGV. The CDR3 has 17 residues. J gave up 7 bases and V 4 bases, and 12 bases lay outside the gene matches. Assay: immunoSEQ multiplex PCR; the TCRdb copy retains only in-frame clones and omits some. The data contain some 34,000 clones, just under 75% of them seen just once; the ten biggest clones take up roughly 11%. A word on this clone: The antigen is undetermined.

The chain employs TRBV11-2 and TRBJ2-1, with 11 bases that match TRBD2. The sample here was peripheral blood, taken from a patient treated with radiotherapy plus ipilimumab. The TCR originated in a human donor with non-small cell lung cancer who had stable disease on radiotherapy plus ipilimumab. CDR3 nucleotide sequence: TGTGCCAGCAGCTCCTCACTCTTAGCGGGGGGGCTAAATGAGCAGTTCTTC. This gives the protein CASSSSLLAGGLNEQFF.